Following are 18 T cell receptor beta chains from one sample sequenced in a study of blood T cell repertoires in COVID-19. Profiling relied on immunoSEQ multiplex PCR, and the TCRdb table lists in-frame clones only, not all of them. This table holds about 50,000 clones, about 90% found once. Sequencing used peripheral blood. The receptors stem from a human donor with active COVID-19. The donor label of this sample is uncertain.

The chain is built from TRBV9 and TRBJ1-2; D is perhaps TRBD1 (6 bases). Looked up from germline, CDR1 is SGDLS and CDR2 is YYNGEE. Trimming took off 4 bases at V and 4 bases at J, with 14 bases between the two ends. CDR3 size: 14 residues. CDR3 in DNA: TGTGCCAGCAGCCCTCAGGACAGTTCCTATGGCTACACCTTC. Translating gives CASSPQDSSYGYTF.

The gene calls are TRBV9 and TRBJ2-1; D gene ambiguous. CDR1 and CDR2 from the germline V gene are SGDLS and YYNGEE. CDR3 length equals 12 residues. The germline V and J ends were trimmed by 6 bases and 0 bases, with 4 bases remaining between them. CDR3 coding DNA: TGTGCCAGCACCAGCTCCTACAATGAGCAGTTCTTC. Residues: CASTSSYNEQFF.

The V call is TRBV11-3, the J call TRBJ2-5; 11 nucleotides match TRBD2. With V trimmed by 2 bases and J by 4 bases, 3 bases remained unmatched. Germline V CDR1 and CDR2: SGHNT, YENEEA. The CDR3 contains 15 residues. For the CDR3, the DNA is TGTGCCAGCAGCTTAATTAGCGGGGGGGGAGAGACCCAGTACTTC. Translation: CASSLISGGGETQYF.

V usage is TRBV2 and J usage is TRBJ1-6, with a tentative D call TRBD1 (5 bases). V was clipped by 5 bases and J by 6 bases, with 17 bases between them. This CDR3 comprises 16 residues. Germline V gene sequence: CDR1 SNHLY, CDR2 FYNNEI. This chain's CDR3 is CASSPWGAAGNSPLHF. For the CDR3, the DNA is TGTGCCAGCAGTCCGTGGGGCGCGGCAGGTAATTCACCCCTCCACTTT.

The V and J genes are TRBV11-2 and TRBJ1-1; D is ambiguous. The germline V gene encodes CDR1 SGHAT and CDR2 FQNNGV. Trimming took off 5 bases at V and 4 bases at J, with 14 bases between the two ends. This CDR3 has 14 residues. The chain's CDR3 is CASSLDAQTTEAFF. The CDR3 bases are TGTGCCAGCAGCCTGGATGCACAGACCACTGAAGCTTTCTTT.

The chain combines TRBV7-3 with TRBJ2-7, with D possibly matching TRBD2 (5 bases). V dropped 5 bases and J dropped 3 bases, with 14 bases sitting between them. Germline V CDR1 and CDR2: SGHTA, FQGTGA. CDR3 size: 14 residues. The CDR3 reads CASSRTRGLYEQYF. The DNA of the CDR3 is TGTGCCAGCAGCCGCACCCGGGGTCTCTACGAGCAGTACTTC.

V gene TRBV27 combines with J gene TRBJ1-5, with a weak D call TRBD1 (6 bases). This CDR3 comprises 15 residues. Looked up from germline, CDR1 is MNHEY and CDR2 is SMNVEV (reference sequence). V was cut by 4 bases and J by 4 bases, with 14 bases left in between. The CDR3: CASSSIRTVNQPQHF. The CDR3 DNA follows: TGTGCCAGCAGTTCCATCCGGACAGTTAATCAGCCCCAGCATTTT.

This clone was recorded a few times. This sequence joins TRBV6-6 and TRBJ1-1; TRBD1 aligns across 12 bases. The junction had 4 bases not matched to a gene; V was cut back by 3 bases and J by 8 bases. The CDR3 totals 14 residues. CDR1 is MNHNY and CDR2 is SVGAGI in the germline V gene (reference sequence). As DNA, the CDR3 is TGTGCCAGCAGTTATCCCGGGACAGGGGGCGAAGCTTTCTTT. The encoded protein is CASSYPGTGGEAFF.

The chain links TRBV18 to TRBJ2-7; TRBD1 might be the D (7 bases). The V and J ends lost 1 base and 7 bases respectively, with 20 bases between them. Germline V lookup: CDR1 KGHSH, CDR2 LQKENI. This CDR3 has 16 residues. The CDR3 sequence: CASSPRSSGGSGEQYF. The CDR3 DNA reads as TGTGCCAGCTCACCACGAAGCTCAGGGGGGTCGGGGGAGCAGTACTTC.

This sequence joins TRBV7-9 and TRBJ1-2; D gene unclear. CDR3 length equals 12 residues. V dropped 2 bases and J dropped 4 bases, with 5 bases sitting between them. Per the germline V gene, CDR1 is SEHNR and CDR2 is FQNEAQ (reference sequence). The CDR3 sequence is CASSLPGYGYTF. CDR3 DNA sequence: TGTGCCAGCAGCTTACCGGGCTATGGCTACACCTTC.

The gene calls are TRBV15 and TRBJ2-7; 12 bases fit TRBD1. The ends lost 4 bases at V and 3 bases at J; junction bases unmatched: 4. Germline V gene lookup returns CDR1 LNHNV and CDR2 YYDKDF (reference sequence). The CDR3 length is 15 residues. The CDR3 protein is CATSTGTGGSYEQYF. The CDR3 DNA sequence: TGTGCCACCAGCACGGGGACAGGGGGCAGCTACGAGCAGTACTTC.

The rearrangement links TRBV19 to TRBJ2-6, with 9 bases aligning to TRBD1. This CDR3 has 18 residues. The V and J ends lost 6 bases and 3 bases, in that order; junction bases with no gene match: 12. From germline, CDR1 is LNHDA and CDR2 SQIVND (reference sequence). The CDR3 reads CASRETGGQIGGANVLTF. The CDR3 region has the DNA TGTGCCAGTAGGGAGACAGGGGGTCAAATCGGTGGGGCCAACGTCCTGACTTTC.

In DNA, the CDR3 is TGTGCCAGCACTATGGGGAGCTCAGATACGCAGTATTTT. Its protein product is CASTMGSSDTQYF. This chain uses TRBV5-6 with TRBJ2-3; D perhaps matches TRBD2 (5 bases). The V gene's germline CDR1 is SGHDT and CDR2 YYEEEE. Between the trimmed V and J ends, which lost 6 bases and 4 bases, there was a span of 12 bases. The CDR3 length is 13 residues.

The chain couples TRBV7-9 to TRBJ1-5; D is perhaps TRBD1 (6 bases). The V end lost 5 bases, the J end lost 3 bases, and 14 bases lay between the germline ends. CDR1 SEHNR and CDR2 FQNEAQ come from the germline V gene (reference sequence). There are 15 residues in the CDR3. CDR3 DNA sequence: TGTGCCAGCAGCGCATCCCGGGACAACAATCAGCCCCAGCATTTT. Its protein product is CASSASRDNNQPQHF.

V and J are TRBV7-3 and TRBJ2-3, with D possibly matching TRBD1 (6 bases). Trimming left V 5 bases short and J 2 bases short, with 14 bases between. The CDR3 consists of 15 residues. Germline CDR1 reads SGHTA; CDR2 reads FQGTGA. In DNA, the CDR3 is TGTGCCAGCAGCCGACTACAGGGACCCACAGATACGCAGTATTTT. Protein product: CASSRLQGPTDTQYF.

The chain joins TRBV5-3 to TRBJ1-2; TRBD1 matches at 7 bases. TRBV5-3 is an open reading frame, and its role is uncertain. V gave up 0 bases and J gave up 4 bases; unmatched junction bases: 24. There are 21 residues in the CDR3. This chain's CDR3 is CARSLVGPTPRQGRELYGYTF. Here the CDR3 DNA reads TGTGCCAGAAGCTTGGTCGGGCCCACACCCCGACAGGGACGAGAACTCTATGGCTACACCTTC.

CDR3: CATGEQGSTDEQYF. DNA of the CDR3: TGTGCCACAGGAGAACAGGGGTCGACCGACGAGCAGTACTTC. This sequence joins TRBV10-3 and TRBJ2-7, with 7 bases lining up with TRBD1. The CDR3 extends over 14 amino acids. The ends lost 10 bases at V and 5 bases at J; junction bases unmatched: 14. In germline, CDR1 is ENHRY, CDR2 SYGVKD.

This rearrangement joins TRBV6-9 to TRBJ2-1; 10 bases align to TRBD1. V shed 9 bases, J shed 2 bases, and the junction held 7 bases outside the gene matches. CDR3 length: 15 residues. CDR1 and CDR2 from the germline V gene are MNHGY and SVAAGI. DNA for the CDR3: TGTGCCAGTTCGGCGGGACAGGGGACCTACAATGAGCAGTTCTTC. It is translated as CASSAGQGTYNEQFF.